Listed below are T cell receptor beta chains from one sample, sequenced in a study of control samples from healthy donors and cancer patients. Some clones are missing from TCRdb's copy, which holds only in-frame ones; the method was immunoSEQ multiplex PCR. Among about 54,000 clones listed, 95% to 96% were seen once. Input material: blood. Receptor source: a woman in her thirties in good health. Each CDR3 is given with its conserved first and last residue. Size is stated for part of the rows, as once, few or many counts, or as a class when the clone is expanded.

clone size: NA
V gene: TRBV5-4
J gene: TRBJ1-1
CDR3 protein: CASSLAGARATEAFF

clone size: NA
V gene: TRBV20-1
J gene: TRBJ1-1
CDR3 protein: CSAGTEAFF

clone size: NA
V gene: TRBV6-5
J gene: TRBJ1-2
CDR3 protein: CASSPDGYGYTF

clone size: NA
V gene: TRBV11-2
J gene: TRBJ2-5
CDR3 protein: CASSLSSPGETQYF

clone size: once
V gene: TRBV19
J gene: TRBJ1-5
CDR3 protein: CASSPISNQPQHF

clone size: few
V gene: TRBV2
J gene: TRBJ2-7
CDR3 protein: CASKTGPWGEQYF

clone size: NA
V gene: TRBV28
J gene: TRBJ1-1
CDR3 protein: CASGGGRTEAFF

clone size: NA
V gene: TRBV6-1
J gene: TRBJ2-5
CDR3 protein: CASSEGAGIQETQYF

clone size: NA
V gene: TRBV6-5
J gene: TRBJ2-3
CDR3 protein: CASSYTLASDTQYF

clone size: NA
V gene: TRBV28
J gene: TRBJ2-5
CDR3 protein: CASSPGQVGPLQKTQYF

clone size: NA
V gene: TRBV19
J gene: TRBJ2-1
CDR3 protein: CASSIRASYNEQFF

clone size: NA
V gene: TRBV28
J gene: TRBJ2-7
CDR3 protein: CASSLQGTPYEQYF

clone size: NA
V gene: TRBV5-6
J gene: TRBJ2-1
CDR3 protein: CASSGGTSGSNEQFF

clone size: NA
V gene: TRBV30
J gene: TRBJ2-7
CDR3 protein: CAWSVLGWGGHNEQYF

clone size: NA
V gene: TRBV5-5
J gene: TRBJ2-7
CDR3 protein: CASSLEGTGGYEQYF

clone size: NA
V gene: TRBV19
J gene: TRBJ2-6
CDR3 protein: CASSIRGRSSGANVLTF

clone size: NA
V gene: TRBV5-1
J gene: TRBJ2-5
CDR3 protein: CASSLSSPTGHETQYF

clone size: NA
V gene: TRBV11-3
J gene: TRBJ2-5
CDR3 protein: CASSPGYQETQYF

clone size: NA
V gene: TRBV6-5
J gene: TRBJ2-2
CDR3 protein: CASTPVFPGELFF

clone size: NA
V gene: TRBV30
J gene: TRBJ2-1
CDR3 protein: CARTNREEDYNEQFF

clone size: NA
V gene: TRBV9
J gene: TRBJ2-2
CDR3 protein: CASSVSLAGKLSTGELFF

clone size: NA
V gene: TRBV28
J gene: TRBJ2-5
CDR3 protein: CASTPGLAGLRETQYF

clone size: NA
V gene: TRBV10-1
J gene: TRBJ2-1
CDR3 protein: CASSETLSISYNEQFF

clone size: once
V gene: TRBV6-5
J gene: TRBJ2-2
CDR3 protein: CASRTAANTGELFF

clone size: NA
V gene: TRBV5-4
J gene: TRBJ2-5
CDR3 protein: CASSLDRETQYF

clone size: once
V gene: TRBV6-2/TRBV6-3
J gene: TRBJ2-7
CDR3 protein: CASSYHRGVLAYEQYF

clone size: NA
V gene: TRBV9
J gene: TRBJ2-7
CDR3 protein: CASSGGTGGGEQYF

clone size: NA
V gene: TRBV5-1
J gene: TRBJ2-1
CDR3 protein: CASSPDAETYNEQFF

clone size: NA
V gene: TRBV19
J gene: TRBJ1-4
CDR3 protein: CASSIAAGRNEKLFF

clone size: NA
V gene: TRBV28
J gene: TRBJ2-7
CDR3 protein: CASRGTGGYYEQYF

clone size: NA
V gene: TRBV7-9
J gene: TRBJ1-4
CDR3 protein: CASSPVDRREKLFF

clone size: NA
V gene: TRBV11-1
J gene: TRBJ2-2
CDR3 protein: CASSTTGTGELFF

clone size: NA
V gene: TRBV18
J gene: TRBJ2-7
CDR3 protein: CASSPSDRVGEQYF

clone size: NA
V gene: TRBV14
J gene: TRBJ2-3
CDR3 protein: CASRLVWASGRLTDTQYF

clone size: NA
V gene: TRBV6-5
J gene: TRBJ2-1
CDR3 protein: CASSPELAGSYEQFF

clone size: once
V gene: TRBV20-1
J gene: TRBJ2-2
CDR3 protein: CSASFSGELFF

clone size: NA
V gene: TRBV4-1
J gene: TRBJ1-4
CDR3 protein: CASSQVEGLGIEKLFF

clone size: NA
V gene: TRBV11-2
J gene: TRBJ1-6
CDR3 protein: CASSLIVSDSPLHF

clone size: NA
V gene: TRBV3-1/TRBV3-2
J gene: TRBJ2-3
CDR3 protein: CASSQGFGTDTQYF

clone size: NA
V gene: TRBV27
J gene: TRBJ2-1
CDR3 protein: CASSLLEKDEQFF

clone size: NA
V gene: TRBV24-1
J gene: TRBJ1-1
CDR3 protein: CATSDPSEGREAFF

clone size: NA
V gene: TRBV28
J gene: TRBJ1-2
CDR3 protein: CASSSGQGAEGYTF

clone size: NA
V gene: TRBV5-6
J gene: TRBJ2-3
CDR3 protein: CASSFGGETDTQYF

clone size: NA
V gene: TRBV30
J gene: TRBJ1-3
CDR3 protein: CAWSGGQPVSGNTIYF

clone size: NA
V gene: TRBV7-6
J gene: TRBJ2-2
CDR3 protein: CASSLGAGRTGELFF

clone size: once
V gene: TRBV3-1/TRBV3-2
J gene: TRBJ2-5
CDR3 protein: CASSSGLAGALETQYF

clone size: once
V gene: TRBV24-1
J gene: TRBJ2-1
CDR3 protein: CATSDPGTSVYNEQFF

clone size: NA
V gene: TRBV5-6
J gene: TRBJ2-1
CDR3 protein: CASSLGSAGGYHNEQFF

clone size: NA
V gene: TRBV3-1/TRBV3-2
J gene: TRBJ2-7
CDR3 protein: CASSHGTKEQYF

clone size: NA
V gene: TRBV28
J gene: TRBJ2-1
CDR3 protein: CASSIEGGVSYNEQFF

clone size: NA
V gene: TRBV5-6
J gene: TRBJ1-4
CDR3 protein: CASSHTHNEKLFF

clone size: once
V gene: TRBV7-2
J gene: TRBJ1-2
CDR3 protein: CASRSYRGSPYGYTF

clone size: NA
V gene: TRBV19
J gene: TRBJ2-7
CDR3 protein: CASSAPLVGRDEQYF

clone size: NA
V gene: TRBV28
J gene: TRBJ2-7
CDR3 protein: CASSLGGKGYEQYF

clone size: NA
V gene: TRBV28
J gene: TRBJ2-1
CDR3 protein: CASSLRLAPHNEQFF

clone size: NA
V gene: TRBV29-1
J gene: TRBJ2-1
CDR3 protein: CSVEGTRGNEQFF

clone size: NA
V gene: TRBV4-1
J gene: TRBJ2-1
CDR3 protein: CASSLLAGLGNEQFF

clone size: once
V gene: TRBV12-3/TRBV12-4
J gene: TRBJ2-7
CDR3 protein: CASSKTVYEQYF

clone size: NA
V gene: TRBV23-1
J gene: TRBJ2-7
CDR3 protein: CASSQSSGGCSYEQYF